This T cell receptor (beta chain) was recovered during a study of siplizumab effects on memory and regulatory T cells. General study findings and limits: Significant reduction of alloreactive sequences traceable to unstimulated CD4+ memory cells was observed with siplizumab. Naive T cells looked more diverse than memory cells and looked like major alloresponse contributors. On average, roughly 69% of mappable alloreactive CD4+ clones were Treg-derived under siplizumab, against 26.9% in controls. Naive or memory phenotype was unassignable for roughly 75-95% of proliferating CD4+ or CD8+ clones.

This table comes from immunoSEQ multiplex PCR, and its TCRdb copy is limited to in-frame clones, with some not included. The sample lists roughly 120,000 clones; 90% to 95% were seen once. This CDR3 has 18 amino acids. This clone appeared once. Its specificity is not known. V usage is TRBV21-1 and J usage is TRBJ2-2; the DNA was not compared with TRBD1, the D call given in the table. TRBV21-1 is a known pseudogene. Sequenced sample: non-Treg CD4+ T cells sorted from blood. The receptor comes from a human donor in good health. The CDR3 here is CASSNRPGEYYITGELFF. The DNA for the CDR3 is TGTGCCAGCAGCAATCGTCCAGGGGAATATTATATCACCGGGGAGCTGTTTTTT.